This T cell receptor (beta chain) was sequenced in a study of blood T cells in healthy people across ages. Study context: About one barcoded beta molecule per two T cells came from capture by template switching.

The CDR3 is 16 amino acids. Germline V gives CDR1 ENHRY, CDR2 SYGVKD. V was shortened by 8 bases and J by 3 bases, with 21 bases between the two germline ends. For the second PCR, which ran for 7 to 11 cycles, a sample-barcoded 5' primer and a J-beta primer mix were used. TCRdb reprocessed the 5' RACE reads with MiXCR, giving one entry per CDR3 protein. The table shows 800,000 or so distinct CDR3 sequences, with about 25% occurring only once. This same sample was also taken into another study, of T cells of mothers and their children.

The sequence was collected from a boy aged 5 to 17 in good health. Input material: blood. J is TRBJ2-3 and V is TRBV10-3, with a weak D call TRBD1 (7 bases). This CDR3 reads CAIGGGKGGQTDTQYF. DNA for the CDR3: TGTGCCATCGGTGGAGGGAAAGGGGGCCAAACAGATACGCAGTATTTT.